This T cell receptor beta chain was recovered during a study of glioma-infiltrating T cells. The iRepertoire nested amplicon-rescue multiplex PCR amplified TCR alpha and beta CDR3s from RNA. TCRdb re-called the multiplex PCR reads through MiXCR, storing one row per CDR3 protein. The sample yields around 130,000 distinct CDR3 sequences, approximately 24% seen once. Germline CDR1 and CDR2: SNHLY and FYNNEI. V gave up 6 bases and J gave up 0 bases, with 11 bases separating them. CDR3 length: 14 residues. With respect to this clonotype: Its antigen is still unknown.

Study-wide results and limits: Gliomas, especially low-grade, showed above-expected tissue-blood divergence; non-neoplastic patients showed below. CDR3 overlap between tissue and blood was very small.

The TCR sequence derives from a human donor with low-grade glioma or glioblastoma, undergoing nonglioma brain surgery, or in good health (not recorded which). The J gene is TRBJ1-2, the V gene TRBV2, with no clear D. Sequencing used glioma tissue, nonneoplastic brain tissue, or PBMCs (not recorded which). The chain's CDR3 is CASSRTVANYGYTF. The CDR3 DNA reads TGTGCCAGCAGCCGAACAGTAGCTAACTATGGCTACACCTTC.